The T cell receptor beta chain described here comes from a study of blood T cell repertoires in COVID-19. Study information: The analysed material was cDNA or gDNA that came from T cells, B-cell-depleted T cells, or PBMCs.

The V gene end was trimmed by 3 bases and the J gene end by 4 bases; junction bases not matched to a gene: 0. Germline V gene data show CDR1 as KGHSH and CDR2 as LQKENI. The CDR3 covers 13 residues. TCRdb's copy holds only in-frame clones and misses some; the assay was immunoSEQ multiplex PCR. In the table there are 50,000 or so clones, more than 75% of which are singletons. This sequence originates from a middle-aged man with active COVID-19. The V call is TRBV18, the J call TRBJ1-3; 7 positions match TRBD1. Sequencing was performed on peripheral blood. CDR3 in amino acids: CASSPDRGNTIYF. CDR3 nucleotide sequence: TGTGCCAGCTCACCGGACAGGGGAAACACCATATATTTT.